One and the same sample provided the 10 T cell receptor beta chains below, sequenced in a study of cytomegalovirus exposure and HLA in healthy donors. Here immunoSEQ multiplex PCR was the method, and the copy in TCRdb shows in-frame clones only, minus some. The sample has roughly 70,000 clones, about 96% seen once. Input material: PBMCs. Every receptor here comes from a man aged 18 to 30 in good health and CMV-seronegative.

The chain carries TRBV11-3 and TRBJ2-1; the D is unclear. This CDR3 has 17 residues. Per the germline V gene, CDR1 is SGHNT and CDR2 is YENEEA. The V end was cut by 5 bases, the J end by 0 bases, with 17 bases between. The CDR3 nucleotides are TGTGCCAGCAGCCATCCTTCATGGGCGAGCTCCTACAATGAGCAGTTCTTC. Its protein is CASSHPSWASSYNEQFF.

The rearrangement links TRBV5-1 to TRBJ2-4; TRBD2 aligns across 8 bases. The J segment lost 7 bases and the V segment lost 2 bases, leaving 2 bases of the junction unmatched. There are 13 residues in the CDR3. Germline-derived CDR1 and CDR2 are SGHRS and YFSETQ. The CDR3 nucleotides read TGCGCCAGCAGCTTAGCGGGGGAGAACATTCAGTACTTC. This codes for CASSLAGENIQYF.

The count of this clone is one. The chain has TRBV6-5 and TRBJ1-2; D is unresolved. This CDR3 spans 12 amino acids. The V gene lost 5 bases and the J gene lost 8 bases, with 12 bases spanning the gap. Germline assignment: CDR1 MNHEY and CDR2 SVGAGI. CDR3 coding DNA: TGTGCCAGCAGTAGCACTGTTCGGGGCTACACCTTC. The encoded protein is CASSSTVRGYTF.

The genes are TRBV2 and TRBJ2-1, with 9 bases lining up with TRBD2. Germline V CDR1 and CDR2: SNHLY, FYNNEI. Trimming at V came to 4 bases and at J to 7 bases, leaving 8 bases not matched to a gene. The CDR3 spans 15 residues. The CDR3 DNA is TGTGCCAGCAGTGCGACTAGCGGAGGGGGGAATGAGCAGTTCTTC. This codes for CASSATSGGGNEQFF.

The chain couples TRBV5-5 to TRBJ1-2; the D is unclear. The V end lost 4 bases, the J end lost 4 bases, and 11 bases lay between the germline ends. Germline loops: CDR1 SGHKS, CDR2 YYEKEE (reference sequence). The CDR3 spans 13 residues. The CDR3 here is CASSLGNIYGYTF. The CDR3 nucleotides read TGTGCCAGCAGCCTCGGGAATATCTATGGCTACACCTTC.

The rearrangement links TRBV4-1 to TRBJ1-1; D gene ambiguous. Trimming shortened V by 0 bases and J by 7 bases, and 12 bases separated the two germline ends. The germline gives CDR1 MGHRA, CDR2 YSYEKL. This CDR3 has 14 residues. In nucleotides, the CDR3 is TGCGCCAGCAGCCAAGATTCGGCAGAGGTTGAAGCTTTCTTT. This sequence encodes CASSQDSAEVEAFF.

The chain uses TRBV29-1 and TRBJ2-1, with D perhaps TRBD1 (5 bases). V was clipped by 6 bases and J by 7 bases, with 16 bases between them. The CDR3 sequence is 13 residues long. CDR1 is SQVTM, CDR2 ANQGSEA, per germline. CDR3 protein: CSVVITQGNEQFF. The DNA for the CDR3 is TGCAGCGTGGTCATAACGCAGGGAAATGAGCAGTTCTTC.

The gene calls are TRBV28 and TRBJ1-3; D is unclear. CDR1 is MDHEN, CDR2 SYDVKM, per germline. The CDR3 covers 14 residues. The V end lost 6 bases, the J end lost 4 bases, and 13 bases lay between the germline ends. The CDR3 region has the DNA TGTGCCAGCAGCCGTGGTTCCGGGGGAAACACCATATATTTT. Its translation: CASSRGSGGNTIYF. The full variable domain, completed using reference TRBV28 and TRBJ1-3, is DVKVTQSSRYLVKRTGEKVFLECVQDMDHENMFWYRQDPGLGLRLIYFSYDVKMKEKGDIPEGYSVSREKKERFSLILESASTNQTSMYLCASSRGSGGNTIYFGEGSWLTVV.

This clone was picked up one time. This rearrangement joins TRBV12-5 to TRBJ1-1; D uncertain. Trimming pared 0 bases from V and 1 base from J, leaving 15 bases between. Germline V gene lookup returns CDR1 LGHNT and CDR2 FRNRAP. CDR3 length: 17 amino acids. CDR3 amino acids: CASGLVSGLVTNTEAFF. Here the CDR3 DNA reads TGTGCTAGTGGTTTGGTTTCCGGGTTGGTGACGAACACTGAAGCTTTCTTT. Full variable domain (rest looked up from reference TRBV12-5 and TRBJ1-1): DARVTQTPRHKVTEMGQEVTMRCQPILGHNTVFWYRQTMMQGLELLAYFRNRAPLDDSGMPKDRFSAEMPDATLATLKIQPSEPRDSAVYFCASGLVSGLVTNTEAFFGQGTRLTVV.

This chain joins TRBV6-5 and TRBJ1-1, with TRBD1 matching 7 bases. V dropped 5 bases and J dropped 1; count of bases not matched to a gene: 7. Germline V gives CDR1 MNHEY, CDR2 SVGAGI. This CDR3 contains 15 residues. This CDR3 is CASSRRTGSNTEAFF. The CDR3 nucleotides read TGTGCCAGCAGTCGCCGGACAGGATCGAACACTGAAGCTTTCTTT.